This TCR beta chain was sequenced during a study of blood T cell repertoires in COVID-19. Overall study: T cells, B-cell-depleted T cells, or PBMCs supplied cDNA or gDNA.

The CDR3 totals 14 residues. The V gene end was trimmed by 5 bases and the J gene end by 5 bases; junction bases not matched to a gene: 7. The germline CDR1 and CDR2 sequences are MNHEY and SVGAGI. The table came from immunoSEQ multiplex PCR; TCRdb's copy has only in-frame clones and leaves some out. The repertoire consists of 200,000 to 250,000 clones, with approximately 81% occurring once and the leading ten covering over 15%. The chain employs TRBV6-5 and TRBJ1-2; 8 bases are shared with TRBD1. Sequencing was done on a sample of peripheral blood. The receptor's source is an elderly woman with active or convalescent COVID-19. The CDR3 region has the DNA TGTGCCAGCAGTACCACGACAGGGGTGTATGGCTACACCTTC. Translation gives CASSTTTGVYGYTF.